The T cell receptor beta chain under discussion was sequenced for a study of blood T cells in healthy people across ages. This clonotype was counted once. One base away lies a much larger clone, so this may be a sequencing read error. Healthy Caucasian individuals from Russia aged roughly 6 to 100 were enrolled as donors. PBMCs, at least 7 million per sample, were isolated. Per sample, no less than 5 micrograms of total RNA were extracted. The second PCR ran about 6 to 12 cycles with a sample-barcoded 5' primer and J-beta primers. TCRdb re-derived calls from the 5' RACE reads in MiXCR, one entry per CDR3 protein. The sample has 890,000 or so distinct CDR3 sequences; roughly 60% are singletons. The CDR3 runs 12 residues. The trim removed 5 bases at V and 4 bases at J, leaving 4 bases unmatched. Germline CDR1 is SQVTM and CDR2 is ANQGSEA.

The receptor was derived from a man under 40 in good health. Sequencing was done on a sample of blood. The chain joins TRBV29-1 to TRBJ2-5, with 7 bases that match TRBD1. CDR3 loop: CSVRQGRETQYF. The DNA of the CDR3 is TGCAGCGTTCGACAGGGTCGAGAGACCCAGTACTTC.